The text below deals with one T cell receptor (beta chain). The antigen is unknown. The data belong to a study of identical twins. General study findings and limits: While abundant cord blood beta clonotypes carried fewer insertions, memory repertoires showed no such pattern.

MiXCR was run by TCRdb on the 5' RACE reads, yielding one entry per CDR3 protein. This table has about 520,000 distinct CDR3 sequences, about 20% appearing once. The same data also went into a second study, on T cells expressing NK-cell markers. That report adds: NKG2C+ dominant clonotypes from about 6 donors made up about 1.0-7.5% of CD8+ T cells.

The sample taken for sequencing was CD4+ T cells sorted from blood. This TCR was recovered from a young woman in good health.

CDR3 bases: TGTGCCAGCAGACCCCCGACAGGGATTGGGTCCTACGAGCAGTACTTC. Protein: CASRPPTGIGSYEQYF. This chain links TRBV6-1 with TRBJ2-7; 7 nucleotides line up with TRBD1. The V gene end was trimmed by 6 bases and the J gene end by 1 base; junction bases not matched to a gene: 12. This CDR3 comprises 16 residues. Germline V gene lookup returns CDR1 MNHNS and CDR2 SASEGT.